This T cell receptor beta chain derives from a study of T cell repertoires in cytomegalovirus infection. Study-level background: Selection of CMV epitopes for the study included recently identified HLA-C-restricted and well-studied HLA-B-restricted ones. Matching HLA type and CMV infection were both indicated by public TCR beta signatures.

This clonotype turned up a few times. The antigen is undetermined. TCRdb called the reads again in MiXCR, with one record for every CDR3 protein. The sample yields some 900,000 distinct CDR3 sequences, about 30% seen once. The source is a human donor in good health (CMV status not recorded). Some clones in this sample may be carry-over from other donors' samples. The input for sequencing was cultured CD8+ T cells from PBMCs, taken from culture after CMV antigen stimulation.

The CDR3 loop reads CASSYSTQGLSDTQYF. For the CDR3, the DNA is TGTGCCAGCAGTTACTCGACTCAGGGGCTCTCAGATACGCAGTATTTT. The rearrangement links TRBV6-5 to TRBJ2-3; D may be TRBD1 (6 bases). Germline V gene sequence: CDR1 MNHEY, CDR2 SVGAGI. V lost 0 bases and J lost 4, with 14 bases in between. The CDR3 is 16 amino acids.